The clone carrying this T cell receptor (beta chain) was observed at least ten times. Its cognate antigen is unknown. Expressed TCRB transcripts were sequenced because the entire RNA isolate underwent reverse transcription. The assay was immunoSEQ multiplex PCR, and TCRdb's table has in-frame clones only and misses some. The sample lists 300,000 to 350,000 clones, approximately 10% occurring once. These data originate in a study of beta chain features in type 1 diabetes. The CDR3 covers 13 residues. V was cut by 2 bases and J by 4 bases, with 5 bases left in between. Germline CDR1 reads MDHEN; CDR2 reads SYDVKM. Each of the CD4+ naive, central memory, regulatory and stem cell-like memory populations was sorted via CD45RO/CCR7/CD25/CD127/CD95/CD27. Purity of each sorted population was above 95%. Findings of the study overall: Shorter TCRB CDR3s, moderately but significantly so, were found in Type 1 diabetes patients in all four CD4+ subsets. PCR might show a preference for shorter templates, equally across patients and controls. Naive, central memory and regulatory TCRB repertoires appeared more similar among patients than healthy donors.

The J gene is TRBJ2-2, the V gene TRBV28; D unresolved. The sample taken for sequencing was central memory CD4+ T cells from blood. This receptor was obtained from a man younger than 45 with type 1 diabetes. Written as DNA, the CDR3 is TGTGCCAGCAGTTTACAAATCACCGGGGAGCTGTTTTTT. Protein product: CASSLQITGELFF. The full variable domain, in which reference TRBV28 and TRBJ2-2 provide the parts outside the CDR3, is DVKVTQSSRYLVKRTGEKVFLECVQDMDHENMFWYRQDPGLGLRLIYFSYDVKMKEKGDIPEGYSVSREKKERFSLILESASTNQTSMYLCASSLQITGELFFGEGSRLTVL.